One sample yielded the 11 T cell receptor beta chains listed below, sequenced in a study of blood T cell repertoires in COVID-19. This table comes from immunoSEQ multiplex PCR, and its TCRdb copy is limited to in-frame clones, with some not included. The sample lists 450,000 to 500,000 clones, approximately 83% occurring once. The sample consisted of peripheral blood. The origin of the receptors is a human donor in a cohort sampled during active COVID-19.

This chain connects TRBV6-5 to TRBJ2-1; TRBD2 matches 11 bases. The CDR3 spans 15 residues. Per germline, CDR1 MNHEY and CDR2 SVGAGI. Trimming took 6 bases from V and 6 from J; bases not matched to a gene: 7. In nucleotides, the CDR3 is TGTGCCAGCAGGTTACTAGCGGGAGTGGTCAATGAGCAGTTCTTC. Translating gives CASRLLAGVVNEQFF.

V is TRBV4-1 and J is TRBJ1-6; 9 nucleotides align to TRBD1. Germline V gene lookup returns CDR1 MGHRA and CDR2 YSYEKL. This CDR3 is built from 15 residues. Losses at the gene ends were 1 base for V and 10 bases for J; bases not matched to a gene: 5. CDR3 sequence reads: CASSQGDRVASPLHF. As DNA, the CDR3 is TGCGCCAGCAGCCAAGGGGACAGGGTGGCCTCACCCCTCCACTTT.

The V and J genes are TRBV28 and TRBJ2-7; tentatively, D is TRBD1 (6 bases). Per germline, CDR1 MDHEN and CDR2 SYDVKM. Between the trimmed V and J ends, which lost 3 bases and 1 base, there was a span of 10 bases. The CDR3 has 14 amino acids. The CDR3 coding sequence is TGTGCCAGCAGTTTTCGACAGGAGTCCTACGAGCAGTACTTC. Its translation: CASSFRQESYEQYF.

J is TRBJ1-1 and V is TRBV12-3 or TRBV12-4; 8 bases map to TRBD1. The CDR3 contains 13 residues. Unmatched junction bases numbered 5, after V lost 6 bases and J lost 5 bases. The CDR3 DNA is TGTGCCAGCAGAGGGACAGGAGGGACTGAAGCTTTCTTT. Protein sequence: CASRGTGGTEAFF.

The gene calls are TRBV7-2 and TRBJ1-2; unclear D gene. The V and J ends lost 1 base and 8 bases respectively, with 11 bases between them. CDR1 SGHTA and CDR2 FQGNSA come from the germline V gene. The CDR3 runs to 13 residues. In nucleotides, the CDR3 is TGTGCCAGCAGCTTAGAAATCCGTAGAGGCTACACCTTC. This translates into CASSLEIRRGYTF.

As to this clone: Other nucleotide sequences in the sample specify the same CDR3. The genes are TRBV27 and TRBJ1-2; no firm D call. Trimming stripped 8 bases from V and 2 bases from J, with 9 bases between. CDR1 and CDR2 (germline): MNHEY, SMNVEV (reference sequence). CDR3 length equals 12 residues. CDR3 nucleotide sequence: TGTGCCAGCCGGGGAGCCAACTATGGCTACACCTTC. Translating gives CASRGANYGYTF.

This CDR3 is CASSGGPSTDTQYF. The CDR3 DNA reads TGCGCCAGCAGCGGAGGCCCTAGCACAGATACGCAGTATTTT. The chain is built from TRBV5-1 and TRBJ2-3; D perhaps matches TRBD2 (5 bases). The length of the CDR3 is 14 residues. Trimming cost V 4 bases and J 0 bases, with 9 bases left between them. Germline lookup yields CDR1 SGHRS and CDR2 YFSETQ.

The rearrangement uses TRBV5-8 and TRBJ1-6; TRBD1 agrees at 7 bases. Germline V lookup: CDR1 SGHTS, CDR2 YDEGEE. This CDR3 spans 16 amino acids. Trimming cost V 1 base and J 3 bases; bases outside gene matches: 4. The DNA for the CDR3 is TGTGCCAGCAGCTTGTTGGGACAGATCTATAATTCACCCCTCCACTTT. Amino acids: CASSLLGQIYNSPLHF.

This chain joins TRBV4-2 and TRBJ2-3; 11 positions agree with TRBD2. Germline loops: CDR1 LGHNA, CDR2 YNFKEQ. The V segment lost 0 bases and the J segment 10 bases; nucleotides outside the gene matches: 6. The CDR3 is made up of 15 amino acids. CDR3 nucleotide sequence: TGTGCCAGCAGCCAAGAGCTAGCGGGAGGCATTCCGCAGTATTTT. Encoded protein: CASSQELAGGIPQYF.

The chain carries TRBV3-1 (or the pseudogene TRBV3-2) and TRBJ2-2, with a possible D match to TRBD2 (6 bases). CDR1 is LGHDT, CDR2 YNNKEL, per germline (reference sequence). The CDR3 extends over 14 amino acids. The ends were cut back, 2 bases at V and 6 bases at J, with 10 bases in the middle. The CDR3 DNA follows: TGTGCCAGCAGCCAATTTGTAGCGGCCGGGGAGCTGTTTTTT. This sequence encodes CASSQFVAAGELFF.

The rearrangement joins TRBV29-1 to TRBJ2-6, with TRBD1 identical over 7 bases. CDR3 length: 16 residues. V lost 6 bases, J lost 0 bases, and 8 bases stayed unmatched. CDR1 SQVTM and CDR2 ANQGSEA come from the germline V gene. CDR3 residues: CSVNFGTASGANVLTF. CDR3 DNA sequence: TGCAGCGTGAATTTCGGGACAGCCTCTGGGGCCAACGTCCTGACTTTC.